This entry lists 3 T cell receptor beta chains sequenced from one sample in a study of CD8 T cells in Susac syndrome. Roughly 0.45 to 1 ug RNA was reverse transcribed with random hexamers. From the immunoSEQ multiplex PCR reads, TCRdb called clonotypes with MiXCR, one entry per CDR3 protein. Altogether about 150,000 distinct CDR3 sequences are present, roughly 96% being singletons, with the ten largest covering approximately 0.11%. Sequencing used CD4+ T cells from PBMCs. Receptors originate from a human donor with multiple sclerosis.

V is TRBV29-1 and J is TRBJ2-3; D may be TRBD2 (7 bases). V lost 8 bases and J lost 5, with 14 bases in between. The CDR3 runs to 12 residues. In germline, CDR1 is SQVTM, CDR2 ANQGSEA. The CDR3 protein is CSTGGARDTQYF. CDR3 DNA sequence: TGCAGCACGGGGGGCGCCCGAGATACGCAGTATTTT.

The rearrangement links TRBV6-4 to TRBJ2-1, with 9 bases matching TRBD2. V gave up 6 bases and J gave up 4 bases; unmatched junction bases: 7. This CDR3 region has 15 residues. Per germline, CDR1 MRHNA and CDR2 SNTAGT. The CDR3 protein is CASSVLAGRYNEQFF. The CDR3 DNA reads TGTGCCAGCAGCGTCCTAGCGGGAAGATACAATGAGCAGTTCTTC.

J is TRBJ2-3 and V is TRBV9; no definite D call. The CDR3 covers 12 residues. Trimming shortened V by 3 bases and J by 5 bases, and 7 bases separated the two germline ends. The germline CDR1 and CDR2 sequences are SGDLS and YYNGEE. As DNA, the CDR3 is TGTGCCAGCAGCGACCGTAGAGATACGCAGTATTTT. It translates to CASSDRRDTQYF.